This T cell receptor (beta chain) was sequenced in a study of blood T cell repertoires in COVID-19. Study-wide background: COVID-19 samples from acute and convalescent phases originated in the United States, Italy and Spain. From T cells, B-cell-depleted T cells, or PBMCs came the material, which was cDNA or gDNA.

In the original analysis: Amplification from reference gene primers served as the basis for estimated nucleated cell counts. The assay was immunoSEQ multiplex PCR, and TCRdb's table has in-frame clones only and misses some. V and J calls and clone size are as listed in that table; D and trimming were resolved from the DNA. This table has about 140,000 clones, roughly four fifths appearing once. Trimming left V 2 bases short and J 9 bases short, with 16 bases between. The CDR3 covers 14 residues. Per the germline V gene, CDR1 is LGHDT and CDR2 is YNNKEL (reference sequence). The source is a woman of 80 years or more in a cohort sampled during active or convalescent COVID-19. The V call is TRBV3-1 (or the pseudogene TRBV3-2), the J call TRBJ1-1, with D possibly being TRBD1 (6 bases). Source material: peripheral blood. CDR3 sequence (DNA): TGTGCCAGCAGCCAAAGAGTTCGGACAGATAAAGCTTTCTTT. This translates into CASSQRVRTDKAFF.